This T cell receptor beta chain was identified during a study of blood T cell repertoires in COVID-19. The assay was immunoSEQ multiplex PCR, and TCRdb's table has in-frame clones only and misses some. The table lists approximately 300,000 clones, more than 90% of them singletons. The CDR3 runs 12 residues. V shed 1 base and J shed 7 bases, with 4 bases lying between them. Germline CDR1 is KGHSY and CDR2 is FQNENV. Input material: PBMCs or T cells enriched from blood (not recorded which). The origin of this receptor is a man in his 60s who had recovered from COVID-19. The chain uses TRBV16 and TRBJ2-2; no reliable D call. Here the CDR3 DNA reads TGTGCCAGCAGCCAATTGAGCGGGGAGCTGTTTTTT. Residues: CASSQLSGELFF.